The 16 T cell receptor beta chains below come from one sample, sequenced in a study of technical replicates of blood from four donors. Generated by immunoSEQ multiplex PCR, the TCRdb table keeps only in-frame clones and is missing some. Of 65,000 to 90,000 clones in the sample, 90% to 95% are singletons; the top ten hold about 4.5%. Sequencing input: PBMCs. The source is a human donor in good health. Some clones in this sample may be carry-over from other donors' samples.

This rearrangement joins TRBV27 to TRBJ2-7; D perhaps matches TRBD1 (6 bases). The CDR3 contains 15 residues. With 6 bases removed from V and 3 bases from J, the gap between germline ends came to 18 bases. CDR1 MNHEY and CDR2 SMNVEV come from the germline V gene (reference sequence). The CDR3 DNA sequence: TGTGCCAGCAGGAAACTAGACAGGTTTGTCTACGAGCAGTACTTC. This sequence encodes CASRKLDRFVYEQYF.

This sequence joins TRBV10-1 and TRBJ2-1, with 9 bases fitting TRBD2. Trimming cost V 4 bases and J 7 bases; bases outside gene matches: 8. This CDR3 contains 15 residues. The germline gives CDR1 WNHNN, CDR2 SYGVQD (reference sequence). CDR3 nucleotide sequence: TGCGCCAGCAGTGGACTAGCGGAGATAACTAATGAGCAGTTCTTC. Protein product: CASSGLAEITNEQFF.

The sample holds one count of this clone. The chain has TRBV5-1 and TRBJ2-2; D is ambiguous. This CDR3 contains 14 residues. V lost 0 bases, J lost 6 bases, and 9 bases lay in between. Germline CDR1 SGHRS, CDR2 YFSETQ. CDR3 nucleotides: TGCGCCAGCAGCTTGGTGATTGGAGCCGGGGAGCTGTTTTTT. This sequence encodes CASSLVIGAGELFF.

This chain links TRBV6-5 with TRBJ2-1; 7 bases fit TRBD1. The CDR3 consists of 15 residues. Trimming removed 2 bases from V and 3 bases from J; junction bases left unmatched: 4. Germline assignment: CDR1 MNHEY and CDR2 SVGAGI. CDR3 nucleotide sequence: TGTGCCAGCAGTTACAGACAGGGATTCTACAATGAGCAGTTCTTC. It yields the protein CASSYRQGFYNEQFF.

This clone is a singleton in its sample. The J gene is TRBJ1-1, the V gene TRBV19; TRBD1 agrees at 8 bases. The CDR3 has 12 residues. V lost 8 bases to trimming and J lost 4 bases; unmatched junction nucleotides: 3. CDR1 LNHDA and CDR2 SQIVND come from the germline V gene (reference sequence). CDR3 region: CASGQGGTEAFF. The CDR3 nucleotides read TGTGCCAGTGGACAGGGAGGCACTGAAGCTTTCTTT.

The chain uses TRBV19 and TRBJ1-1; TRBD1 aligns across 7 bases. Germline values: CDR1 LNHDA, CDR2 SQIVND (reference sequence). CDR3 size: 14 residues. Trimming removed 4 bases from V and 5 bases from J; junction bases left unmatched: 7. The CDR3 is CASSNHLQGTEAFF. CDR3 DNA: TGTGCCAGTAGTAACCACCTACAGGGGACTGAAGCTTTCTTT.

The rearrangement uses TRBV2 and TRBJ2-7; tentative D call: TRBD1 (6 bases). Trimming cost V 5 bases and J 0 bases, with 11 bases left between them. The germline V gene encodes CDR1 SNHLY and CDR2 FYNNEI. This CDR3 has 14 amino acids. For the CDR3, the DNA is TGTGCCAGCAGTTCACAGGGATTCTCCTACGAGCAGTACTTC. Translating gives CASSSQGFSYEQYF.

The CDR3 bases are TGTGCCTGCGGGTTGAGGGGGGGAGAAAAACTGTTTTTT. Encoded protein: CACGLRGGEKLFF. The rearrangement uses TRBV6-6 and TRBJ1-4; tentatively, D is TRBD1 (6 bases). Germline V gene data show CDR1 as MNHNY and CDR2 as SVGAGI (reference sequence). The CDR3 is 13 amino acids. V lost 11 bases to trimming and J lost 8 bases, with 18 bases between them.

The chain recombines TRBV21-1 with TRBJ2-1; the listed D gene, TRBD1, was not tested against the DNA. TRBV21-1 is shown as a pseudogene. The CDR3 is made up of 14 amino acids. The CDR3 bases are TGTGCCAGCAGCGAAACGCACAGTTGGAATGAGCAGTTCTTC. Amino acid sequence: CASSETHSWNEQFF.

The chain employs TRBV6-5 and TRBJ1-1, with D possibly matching TRBD1 (5 bases). Germline CDR1 is MNHEY and CDR2 is SVGAGI. V shed 3 bases and J shed 8 bases, with 10 bases lying between them. CDR3 size: 12 residues. CDR3 in amino acids: CASSYRAGEAFF. The CDR3 DNA is TGTGCCAGCAGTTATAGGGCAGGGGAAGCTTTCTTT.

The chain combines TRBV13 with TRBJ1-2; D uncertain. The V gene lost 4 bases and the J gene lost 1 base, with 7 bases spanning the gap. This CDR3 spans 13 amino acids. From germline, CDR1 is PRHDT and CDR2 FYEKMQ (reference sequence). The CDR3 sequence: CASSSRHNYGYTF. In DNA, the CDR3 is TGTGCCAGCAGCTCCCGACATAACTATGGCTACACCTTC.

The chain combines TRBV2 with TRBJ1-5; TRBD1 agrees at 7 bases. Unmatched junction bases numbered 4, after V lost 5 bases and J lost 0 bases. The CDR3 has 15 residues. Germline V lookup: CDR1 SNHLY, CDR2 FYNNEI. The CDR3: CASSRDRDSNQPQHF. DNA for the CDR3: TGTGCCAGCAGTAGAGACAGGGATAGCAATCAGCCCCAGCATTTT.

The J gene is TRBJ1-1, the V gene TRBV25-1, with TRBD1 identical over 8 bases. The CDR3 has 15 residues. CDR1 and CDR2 (germline): MGHDK, SYGVNS. With 8 bases clipped from V and 7 bases from J, the junction kept 15 bases outside the gene matches. Here the CDR3 reads CASSGQGTIHGEAFF. The CDR3 bases are TGTGCCAGCTCCGGACAGGGAACGATTCATGGTGAAGCTTTCTTT.

This clone has a single count. The gene calls are TRBV25-1 and TRBJ2-3, with 9 bases fitting TRBD2. In germline, CDR1 is MGHDK, CDR2 SYGVNS. Trimming at V came to 2 bases and at J to 2 bases, leaving 5 bases not matched to a gene. The CDR3 consists of 16 residues. The CDR3 region has the DNA TGTGCCAGCAGTGAAGGGGCTAGCGGGATCACAGATACGCAGTATTTT. Protein product: CASSEGASGITDTQYF. Together with reference TRBV25-1 and TRBJ2-3, the CDR3 gives the full variable domain: EADIYQTPRYLVIGTGKKITLECSQTMGHDKMYWYQQDPGMELHLIHYSYGVNSTEKGDLSSESTVSRIRTEHFPLTLESARPSHTSQYLCASSEGASGITDTQYFGPGTRLTVL.

The genes are TRBV23-1 and TRBJ1-2, with a tentative D call TRBD1 (6 bases). TRBV23-1 is an ORF for which the function is uncertain. The V gene lost 2 bases and the J gene lost 3 bases, with 16 bases spanning the gap. CDR3 size: 16 residues. CDR3 DNA: TGCGCCAGCAGTCAAACCGTCGCCGGGACACACTATGGCTACACCTTC. Translating it yields CASSQTVAGTHYGYTF.

The chain combines TRBV18 with TRBJ1-5, with D tentatively TRBD1 (5 bases). The V gene lost 2 bases and the J gene lost 7 bases, with 15 bases spanning the gap. The germline CDR1 and CDR2 sequences are KGHSH and LQKENI. The CDR3 is made up of 15 amino acids. Here the CDR3 reads CASSPSGPGGQPQHF. The CDR3 nucleotides read TGTGCCAGCTCACCATCAGGGCCGGGTGGACAGCCCCAGCATTTT. Filled out from reference TRBV18 and TRBJ1-5, the complete variable domain reads NAGVMQNPRHLVRRRGQEARLRCSPMKGHSHVYWYRQLPEEGLKFMVYLQKENIIDESGMPKERFSAEFPKEGPSILRIQQVVRGDSAAYFCASSPSGPGGQPQHFGDGTRLSIL.